The 7 T cell receptor beta chains below were found in one sample sequenced in a study of cytomegalovirus exposure and HLA in healthy donors listed by TCRdb under 2017. The library was produced with the immunoSEQ multiplex PCR assay. For the multiplex PCR, a mixture combining 60 forward primers for TCR Vbeta segments and 13 reverse primers for TCR Jbeta segments was used. TCRdb mirrors the immuneACCESS table, restricted to in-frame sequences. Some clones are absent from its copies; in checked studies, under half trace to an unresolved V gene, and the reason for the others is unknown. The sample profile shows 90,000 to 150,000 clones; around 80% of them were found once. Of the sample, approximately 0.24% falls within the top ten clones. Specimen: PBMCs. These TCRs come from a man aged 50 to 59 in good health and CMV-seronegative.

The J gene is TRBJ2-5, the V gene TRBV7-6; 8 nucleotides align to TRBD2. Germline V gene sequence: CDR1 SGHVS, CDR2 FNYEAQ. This CDR3 region has 15 residues. V was clipped by 0 bases and J by 6 bases; unmatched bases: 6. Here the CDR3 DNA reads TGTGCCAGCAGCTTAGCGTTGGTAGCGGGGCAGACCCAGTACTTC. This codes for CASSLALVAGQTQYF.

The chain combines TRBV14 with TRBJ1-1; no clear D. The V gene lost 7 bases and the J gene lost 2 bases, with 11 bases spanning the gap. This CDR3 has 13 residues. Germline assignment: CDR1 SGHDN and CDR2 FVKESK. The CDR3 DNA reads TGTGCCAGCACTGAGGGTTTAAACACTGAAGCTTTCTTT. Translated, it gives CASTEGLNTEAFF.

CDR3 protein: CSAARGEQYF. The DNA for the CDR3 is TGCAGTGCTGCGAGAGGCGAGCAGTACTTC. The rearrangement joins TRBV20-1 to TRBJ2-7, with D hard to call. In germline, CDR1 is DFQATT, CDR2 SNEGSKA (reference sequence). The V and J ends lost 5 bases and 6 bases respectively, with 8 bases between them. The CDR3 runs to 10 residues.

This chain joins TRBV25-1 and TRBJ1-4; D is uncertain. V lost 4 bases and J 0 bases, leaving 9 bases between the germline ends. The CDR3 is made up of 15 amino acids. CDR1 is MGHDK, CDR2 SYGVNS, per germline. CDR3 sequence: CASSVYIATNEKLFF. In nucleotides, the CDR3 is TGTGCCAGCAGTGTATACATTGCAACTAATGAAAAACTGTTTTTT. Using reference TRBV25-1 and TRBJ1-4 for the parts outside the CDR3, the full variable domain is EADIYQTPRYLVIGTGKKITLECSQTMGHDKMYWYQQDPGMELHLIHYSYGVNSTEKGDLSSESTVSRIRTEHFPLTLESARPSHTSQYLCASSVYIATNEKLFFGSGTQLSVL.

This chain links TRBV28 with TRBJ2-7; a weak D match, TRBD2 (5 bases). This CDR3 contains 12 residues. V was clipped by 8 bases and J by 3 bases, with 11 bases between them. CDR1 and CDR2 (germline): MDHEN, SYDVKM. CDR3 in DNA: TGTGCCAGCGGAGGATCTTACTACGAGCAGTACTTC. Protein sequence: CASGGSYYEQYF.

This clone was seen just once. The V gene is TRBV28, the J gene TRBJ1-5; D not resolved. Trimming shortened V by 7 bases and J by 2 bases, and 6 bases separated the two germline ends. This CDR3 is 12 amino acids long. Germline V gene data show CDR1 as MDHEN and CDR2 as SYDVKM. The CDR3 DNA reads as TGTGCCAGCAAAGAGGGCAATCAGCCCCAGCATTTT. Amino acid sequence: CASKEGNQPQHF.

The chain recombines TRBV27 with TRBJ1-2, with D uncertain. CDR3 length: 14 residues. CDR1 is MNHEY and CDR2 is SMNVEV in the germline V gene (reference sequence). V lost 5 bases, J lost 4 bases, and 14 bases lay in between. CDR3 sequence reads: CASSIGAFSYGYTF. CDR3 DNA sequence: TGTGCCAGCAGTATTGGAGCCTTTAGCTATGGCTACACCTTC.